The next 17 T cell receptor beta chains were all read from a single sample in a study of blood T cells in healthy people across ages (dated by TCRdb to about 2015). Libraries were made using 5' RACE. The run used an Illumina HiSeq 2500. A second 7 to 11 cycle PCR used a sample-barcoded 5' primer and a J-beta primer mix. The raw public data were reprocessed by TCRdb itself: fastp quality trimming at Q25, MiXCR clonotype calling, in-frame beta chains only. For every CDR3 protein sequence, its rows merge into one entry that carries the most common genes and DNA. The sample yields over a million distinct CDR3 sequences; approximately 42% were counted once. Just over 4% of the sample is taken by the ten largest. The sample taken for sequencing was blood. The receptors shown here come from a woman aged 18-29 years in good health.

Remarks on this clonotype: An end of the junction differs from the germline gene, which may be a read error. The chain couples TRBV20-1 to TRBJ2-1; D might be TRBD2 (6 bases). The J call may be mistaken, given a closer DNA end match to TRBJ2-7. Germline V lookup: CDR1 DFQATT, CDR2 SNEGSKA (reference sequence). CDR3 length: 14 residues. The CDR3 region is CSARLGRSSFEQYF. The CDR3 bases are TGCAGTGCTAGACTCGGGAGAAGCTCCTTCGAGCAGTACTTC.

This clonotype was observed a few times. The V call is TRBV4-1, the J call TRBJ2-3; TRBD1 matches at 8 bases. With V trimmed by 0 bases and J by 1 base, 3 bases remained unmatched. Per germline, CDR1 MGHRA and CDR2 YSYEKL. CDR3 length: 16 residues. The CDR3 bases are TGCGCCAGCAGCCAAGAATCGGGACAGGGCACAGATACGCAGTATTTT. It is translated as CASSQESGQGTDTQYF.

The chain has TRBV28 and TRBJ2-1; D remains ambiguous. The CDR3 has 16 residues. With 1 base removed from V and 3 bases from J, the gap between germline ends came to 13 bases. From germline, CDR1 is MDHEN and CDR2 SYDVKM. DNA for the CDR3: TGTGCCAGCAGTTTATCAGCCTCTTTACTCTACAATGAGCAGTTCTTC. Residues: CASSLSASLLYNEQFF.

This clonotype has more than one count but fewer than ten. CDR3 nucleotide sequence: TGCGCCAGCAGCTTAGGGTCTAGCGGGGGGTACAATGAGCAGTTCTTC. It encodes CASSLGSSGGYNEQFF. The chain is built from TRBV5-1 and TRBJ2-1; 11 bases agree with TRBD2. Trimming took 2 bases from V and 4 from J; bases not matched to a gene: 5. CDR1 SGHRS and CDR2 YFSETQ come from the germline V gene. The CDR3 has 16 amino acids.

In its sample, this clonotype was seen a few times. The DNA of the CDR3 is TGTGCCAGCAGTTCCCTCGATTGGGGGGGGGTAAAAGAGACCCAGTACTTC. Its protein is CASSSLDWGGVKETQYF. This rearrangement joins TRBV6-2 or TRBV6-3 to TRBJ2-5; 7 bases map to TRBD2. The trim removed 4 bases at V and 3 bases at J, leaving 14 bases unmatched. The CDR3 contains 17 residues. Looked up from germline, CDR1 is MNHEY and CDR2 is SVGEGT.

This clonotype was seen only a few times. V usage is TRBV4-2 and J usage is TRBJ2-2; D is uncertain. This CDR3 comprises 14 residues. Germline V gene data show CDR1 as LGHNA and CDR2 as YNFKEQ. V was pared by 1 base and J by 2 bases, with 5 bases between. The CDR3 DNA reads TGTGCCAGCAGCCAAGGGATCAACACCGGGGAGCTGTTTTTT. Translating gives CASSQGINTGELFF.

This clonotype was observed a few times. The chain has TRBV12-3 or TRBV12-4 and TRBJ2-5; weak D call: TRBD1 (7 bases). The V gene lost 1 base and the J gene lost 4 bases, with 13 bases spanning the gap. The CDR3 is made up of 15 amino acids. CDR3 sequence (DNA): TGTGCCAGCAGTTTAGAGGGGACAGCGGGAGAGACCCAGTACTTC. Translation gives CASSLEGTAGETQYF.

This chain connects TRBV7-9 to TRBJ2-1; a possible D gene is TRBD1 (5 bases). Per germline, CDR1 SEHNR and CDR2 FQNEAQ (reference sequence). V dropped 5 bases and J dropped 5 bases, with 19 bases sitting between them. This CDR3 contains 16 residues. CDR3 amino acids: CASSRPRVEGDNEQFF. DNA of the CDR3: TGTGCCAGCAGCCGACCCAGGGTCGAAGGGGACAATGAGCAGTTCTTC. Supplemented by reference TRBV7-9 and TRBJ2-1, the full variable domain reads DTGVSQNPRHKITKRGQNVTFRCDPISEHNRLYWYRQTLGQGPEFLTYFQNEAQLEKSRLLSDRFSAERPKGSFSTLEIQRTEQGDSAMYLCASSRPRVEGDNEQFFGPGTRLTVL.

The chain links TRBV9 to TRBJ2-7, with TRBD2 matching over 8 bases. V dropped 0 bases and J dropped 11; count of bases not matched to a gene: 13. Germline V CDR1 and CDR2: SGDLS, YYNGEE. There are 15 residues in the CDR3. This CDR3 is CASSVGGSGDLSEYF. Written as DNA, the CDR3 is TGTGCCAGCAGCGTAGGCGGTAGCGGGGACCTAAGCGAGTACTTC.

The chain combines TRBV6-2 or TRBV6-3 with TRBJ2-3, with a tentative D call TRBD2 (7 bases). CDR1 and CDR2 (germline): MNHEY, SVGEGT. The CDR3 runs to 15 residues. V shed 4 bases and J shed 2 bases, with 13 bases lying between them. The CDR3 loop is CASSLRGAATDTQYF. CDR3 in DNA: TGTGCCAGCAGTTTACGGGGGGCGGCCACAGATACGCAGTATTTT.

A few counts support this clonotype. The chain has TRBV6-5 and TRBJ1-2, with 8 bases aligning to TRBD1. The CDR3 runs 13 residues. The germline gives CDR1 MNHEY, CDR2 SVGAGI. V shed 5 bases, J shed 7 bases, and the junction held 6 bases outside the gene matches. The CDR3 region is CASSDRGISGYTF. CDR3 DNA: TGTGCCAGCAGTGACAGGGGAATATCTGGCTACACCTTC.

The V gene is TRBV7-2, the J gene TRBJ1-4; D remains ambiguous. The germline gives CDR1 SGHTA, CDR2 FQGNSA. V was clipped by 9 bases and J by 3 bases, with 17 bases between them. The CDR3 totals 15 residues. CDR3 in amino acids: CARSPLYMANEKLFF. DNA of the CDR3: TGTGCCAGAAGCCCACTCTACATGGCTAATGAAAAACTGTTTTTT.

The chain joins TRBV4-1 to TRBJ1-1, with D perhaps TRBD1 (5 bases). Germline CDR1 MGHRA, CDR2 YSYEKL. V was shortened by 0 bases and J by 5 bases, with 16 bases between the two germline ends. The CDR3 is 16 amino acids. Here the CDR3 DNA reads TGCGCCAGCAGCCAAGATGGTCAGGGTTTGGGAACTGAAGCTTTCTTT. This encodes CASSQDGQGLGTEAFF.

Written as DNA, the CDR3 is TGTGCCAGCAGCACGGGCCCGTACGACAATGAGCAGTTCTTC. Protein product: CASSTGPYDNEQFF. The chain uses TRBV7-2 and TRBJ2-1; D remains ambiguous. The germline CDR1 and CDR2 sequences are SGHTA and FQGNSA. The CDR3 is 14 residues long. Trimming took 5 bases from V and 5 from J, leaving 13 bases between them.

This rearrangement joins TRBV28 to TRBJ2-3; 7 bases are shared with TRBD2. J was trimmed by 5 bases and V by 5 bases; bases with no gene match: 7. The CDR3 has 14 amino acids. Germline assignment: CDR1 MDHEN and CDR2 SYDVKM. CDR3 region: CASSVGAGEDTQYF. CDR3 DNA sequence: TGTGCCAGCAGTGTGGGTGCGGGAGAAGATACGCAGTATTTT.

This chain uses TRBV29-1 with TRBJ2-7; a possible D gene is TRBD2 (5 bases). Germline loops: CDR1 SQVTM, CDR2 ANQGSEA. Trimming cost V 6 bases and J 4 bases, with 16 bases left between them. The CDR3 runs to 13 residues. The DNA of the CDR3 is TGCAGCGTGCGGGCGGAGACGGCTTACGAGCAGTACTTC. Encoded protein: CSVRAETAYEQYF.

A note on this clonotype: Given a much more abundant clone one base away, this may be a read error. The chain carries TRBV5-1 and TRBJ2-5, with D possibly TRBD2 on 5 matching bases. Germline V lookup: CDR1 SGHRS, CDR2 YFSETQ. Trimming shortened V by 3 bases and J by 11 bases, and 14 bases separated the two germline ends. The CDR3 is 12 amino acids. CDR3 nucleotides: TGCGCCAGCAGCTCGGGGTTCAATGAGCAGTACTTC. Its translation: CASSSGFNEQYF.